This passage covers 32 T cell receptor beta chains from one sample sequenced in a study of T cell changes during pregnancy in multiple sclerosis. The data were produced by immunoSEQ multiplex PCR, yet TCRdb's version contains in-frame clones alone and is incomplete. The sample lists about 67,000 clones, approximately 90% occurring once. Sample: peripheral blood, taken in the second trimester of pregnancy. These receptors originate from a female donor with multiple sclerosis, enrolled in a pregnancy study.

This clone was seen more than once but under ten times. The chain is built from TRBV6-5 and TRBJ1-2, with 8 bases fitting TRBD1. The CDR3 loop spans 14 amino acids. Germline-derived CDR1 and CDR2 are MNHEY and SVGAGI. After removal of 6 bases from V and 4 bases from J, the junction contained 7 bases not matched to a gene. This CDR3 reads CASRPGQGGYGYTF. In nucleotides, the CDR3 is TGTGCCAGCAGACCCGGACAGGGCGGCTATGGCTACACCTTC.

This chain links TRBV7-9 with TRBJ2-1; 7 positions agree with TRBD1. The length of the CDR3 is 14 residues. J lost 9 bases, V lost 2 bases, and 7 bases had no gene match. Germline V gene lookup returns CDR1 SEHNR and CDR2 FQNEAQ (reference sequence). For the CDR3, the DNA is TGTGCCAGCAGCTTAAGACAGGGAAGGGTTGAGCAGTTCTTC. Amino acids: CASSLRQGRVEQFF. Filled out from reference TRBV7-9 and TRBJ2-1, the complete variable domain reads DTGVSQNPRHKITKRGQNVTFRCDPISEHNRLYWYRQTLGQGPEFLTYFQNEAQLEKSRLLSDRFSAERPKGSFSTLEIQRTEQGDSAMYLCASSLRQGRVEQFFGPGTRLTVL.

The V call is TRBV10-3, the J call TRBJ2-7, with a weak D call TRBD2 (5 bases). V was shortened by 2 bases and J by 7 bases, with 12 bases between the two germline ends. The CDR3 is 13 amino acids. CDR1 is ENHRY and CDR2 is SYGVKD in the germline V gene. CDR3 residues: CAISERITGEQYF. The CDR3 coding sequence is TGTGCCATCAGTGAGCGTATAACGGGGGAGCAGTACTTC.

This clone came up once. The CDR3 DNA follows: TGTGCCAGCAGCCAAGCGGGGGGGCCGGATACGCAGTATTTT. The encoded protein is CASSQAGGPDTQYF. The gene calls are TRBV5-4 and TRBJ2-3; 10 bases line up with TRBD2. The CDR3 covers 14 residues. CDR1 SGHNT and CDR2 YYREEE come from the germline V gene (reference sequence). V was pared by 4 bases and J by 6 bases, with 5 bases of the junction left unmatched.

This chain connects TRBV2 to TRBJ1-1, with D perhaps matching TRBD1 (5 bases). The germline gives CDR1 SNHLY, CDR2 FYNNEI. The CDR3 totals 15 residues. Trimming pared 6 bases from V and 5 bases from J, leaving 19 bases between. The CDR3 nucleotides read TGTGCCAGCAGCCCCCAGGGCCTAGGGGTTACTGAAGCTTTCTTT. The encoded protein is CASSPQGLGVTEAFF.

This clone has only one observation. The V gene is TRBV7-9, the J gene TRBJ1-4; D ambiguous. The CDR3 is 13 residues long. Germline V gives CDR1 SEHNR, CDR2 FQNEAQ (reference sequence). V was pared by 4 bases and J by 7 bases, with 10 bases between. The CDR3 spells CASSSQRAEKLFF. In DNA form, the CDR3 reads TGTGCCAGCAGCTCCCAGAGGGCTGAAAAACTGTTTTTT.

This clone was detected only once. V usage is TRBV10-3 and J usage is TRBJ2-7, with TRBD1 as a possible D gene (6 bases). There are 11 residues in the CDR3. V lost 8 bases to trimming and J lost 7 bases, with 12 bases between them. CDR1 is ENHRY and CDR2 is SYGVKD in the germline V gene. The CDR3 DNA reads TGTGCCATCGAACAGGGAAGGGAGCAGTACTTC. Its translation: CAIEQGREQYF.

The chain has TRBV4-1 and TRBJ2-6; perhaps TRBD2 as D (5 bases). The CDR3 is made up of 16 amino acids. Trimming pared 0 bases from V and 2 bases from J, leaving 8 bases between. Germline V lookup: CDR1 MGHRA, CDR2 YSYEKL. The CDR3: CASSQERGAGANVLTF. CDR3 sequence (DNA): TGCGCCAGCAGCCAAGAACGGGGAGCTGGGGCCAACGTCCTGACTTTC.

CDR3 in DNA: TGTGCCAGCAGTTTATCGATAAGCGGACGCTCCTACGAGCAGTACTTC. Protein product: CASSLSISGRSYEQYF. This chain uses TRBV27 with TRBJ2-7; D may be TRBD2 (5 bases). V was clipped by 0 bases and J by 0 bases, with 12 bases between them. CDR3 length: 16 amino acids. Germline V gives CDR1 MNHEY, CDR2 SMNVEV (reference sequence).

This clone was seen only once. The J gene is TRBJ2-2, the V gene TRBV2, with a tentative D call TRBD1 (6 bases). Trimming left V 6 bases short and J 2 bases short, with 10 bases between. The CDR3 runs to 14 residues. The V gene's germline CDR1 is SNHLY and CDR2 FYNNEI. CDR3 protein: CASRDSSNTGELFF. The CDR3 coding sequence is TGTGCCAGCAGGGACAGTTCTAACACCGGGGAGCTGTTTTTT. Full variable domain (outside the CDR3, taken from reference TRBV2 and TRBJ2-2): EPEVTQTPSHQVTQMGQEVILRCVPISNHLYFYWYRQILGQKVEFLVSFYNNEISEKSEIFDDQFSVERPDGSNFTLKIRSTKLEDSAMYFCASRDSSNTGELFFGEGSRLTVL.

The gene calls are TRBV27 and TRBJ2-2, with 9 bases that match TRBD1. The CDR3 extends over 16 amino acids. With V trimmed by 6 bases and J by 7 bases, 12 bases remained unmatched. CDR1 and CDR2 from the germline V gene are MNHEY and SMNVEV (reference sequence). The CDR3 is CASSRPGQGWGGELFF. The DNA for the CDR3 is TGTGCCAGCAGCCGCCCGGGACAGGGCTGGGGCGGGGAGCTGTTTTTT.

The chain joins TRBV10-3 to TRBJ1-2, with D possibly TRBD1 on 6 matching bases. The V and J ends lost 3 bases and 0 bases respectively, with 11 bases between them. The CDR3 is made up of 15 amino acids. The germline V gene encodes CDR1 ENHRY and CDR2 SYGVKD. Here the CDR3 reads CAISDPGTPNYGYTF. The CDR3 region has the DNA TGTGCCATCAGTGACCCGGGGACACCTAACTATGGCTACACCTTC.

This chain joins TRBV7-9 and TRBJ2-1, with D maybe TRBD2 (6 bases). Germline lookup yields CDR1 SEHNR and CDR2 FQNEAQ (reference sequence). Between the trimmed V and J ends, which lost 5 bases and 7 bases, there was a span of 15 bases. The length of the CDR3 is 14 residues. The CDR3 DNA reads TGTGCCAGCAGCCTGGGGGAGGTCCTAAATGAGCAGTTCTTC. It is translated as CASSLGEVLNEQFF.

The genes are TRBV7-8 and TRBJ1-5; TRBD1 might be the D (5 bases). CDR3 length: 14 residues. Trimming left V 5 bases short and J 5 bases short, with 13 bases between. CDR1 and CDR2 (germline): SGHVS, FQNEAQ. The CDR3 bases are TGTGCCAGCAGCCCTATGGCGGGGGATCAGCCCCAGCATTTT. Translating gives CASSPMAGDQPQHF.

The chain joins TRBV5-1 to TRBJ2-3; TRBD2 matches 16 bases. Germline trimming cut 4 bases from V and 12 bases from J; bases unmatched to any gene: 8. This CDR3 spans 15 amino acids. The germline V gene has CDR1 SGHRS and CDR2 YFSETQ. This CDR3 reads CASSTGTSGGAVQYF. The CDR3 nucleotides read TGCGCCAGCAGCACCGGGACTAGCGGGGGGGCTGTACAGTATTTT.

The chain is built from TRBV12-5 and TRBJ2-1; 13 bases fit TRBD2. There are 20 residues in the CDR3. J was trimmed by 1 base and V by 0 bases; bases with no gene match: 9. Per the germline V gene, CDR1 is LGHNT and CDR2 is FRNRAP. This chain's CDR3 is CASGLVPLGLAGVSYNEQFF. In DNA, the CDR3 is TGTGCTAGTGGTTTGGTACCCCTAGGACTAGCGGGAGTATCCTACAATGAGCAGTTCTTC.

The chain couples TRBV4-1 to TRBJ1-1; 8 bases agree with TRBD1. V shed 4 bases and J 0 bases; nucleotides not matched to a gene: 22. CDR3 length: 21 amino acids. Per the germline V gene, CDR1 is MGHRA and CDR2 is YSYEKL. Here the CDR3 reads CASSPTPHFLDRGKMNTEAFF. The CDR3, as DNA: TGCGCCAGCAGCCCGACACCTCACTTCCTTGACAGGGGAAAAATGAACACTGAAGCTTTCTTT.

As DNA, the CDR3 is TGTGCCAGTAGTATAGCCGGGAATTACGTCTATGGCTACACCTTC. Translation gives CASSIAGNYVYGYTF. The chain uses TRBV19 and TRBJ1-2; D uncertain. The length of the CDR3 is 15 residues. Trimming cost V 1 base and J 4 bases, with 13 bases left between them. Germline loops: CDR1 LNHDA, CDR2 SQIVND (reference sequence).

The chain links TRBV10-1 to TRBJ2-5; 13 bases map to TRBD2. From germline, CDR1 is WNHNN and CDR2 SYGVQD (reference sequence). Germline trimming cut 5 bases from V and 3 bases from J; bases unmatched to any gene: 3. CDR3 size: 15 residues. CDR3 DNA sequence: TGCGCCAGCAGTTTAGGACTAGCGGGAGAAGAGACCCAGTACTTC. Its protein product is CASSLGLAGEETQYF.

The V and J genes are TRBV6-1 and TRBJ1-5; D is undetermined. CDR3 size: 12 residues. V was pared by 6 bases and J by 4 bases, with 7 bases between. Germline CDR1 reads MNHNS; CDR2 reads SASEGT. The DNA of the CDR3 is TGTGCCAGCAGCTTTCTAAATCAGCCCCAGCATTTT. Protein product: CASSFLNQPQHF.

The CDR3 DNA is TGTGCCAGCAGCGTAGCAGGTAAACGCACAGATACGCAGTATTTT. Translating it yields CASSVAGKRTDTQYF. The rearrangement joins TRBV9 to TRBJ2-3; D unclear. V was shortened by 0 bases and J by 1 base, with 9 bases between the two germline ends. The germline V gene encodes CDR1 SGDLS and CDR2 YYNGEE. The CDR3 loop spans 15 amino acids.

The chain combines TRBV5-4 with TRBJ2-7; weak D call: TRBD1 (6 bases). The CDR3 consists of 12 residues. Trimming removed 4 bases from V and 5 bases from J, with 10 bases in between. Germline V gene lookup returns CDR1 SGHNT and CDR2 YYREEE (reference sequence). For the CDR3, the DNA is TGTGCCAGCAGCCGTACAGGGAACGAGCAGTACTTC. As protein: CASSRTGNEQYF.

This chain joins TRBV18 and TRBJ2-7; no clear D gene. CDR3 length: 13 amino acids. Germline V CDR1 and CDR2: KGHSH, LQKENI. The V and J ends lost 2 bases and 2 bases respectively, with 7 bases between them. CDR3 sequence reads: CASSPEAAYEQYF. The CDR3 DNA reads TGTGCCAGCTCACCAGAGGCAGCCTACGAGCAGTACTTC.

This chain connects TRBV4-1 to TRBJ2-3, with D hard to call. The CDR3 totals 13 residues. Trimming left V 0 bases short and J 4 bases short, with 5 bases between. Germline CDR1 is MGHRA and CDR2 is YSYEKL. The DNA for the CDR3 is TGCGCCAGCAGCCAAGATACAGCAGATACGCAGTATTTT. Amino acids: CASSQDTADTQYF.

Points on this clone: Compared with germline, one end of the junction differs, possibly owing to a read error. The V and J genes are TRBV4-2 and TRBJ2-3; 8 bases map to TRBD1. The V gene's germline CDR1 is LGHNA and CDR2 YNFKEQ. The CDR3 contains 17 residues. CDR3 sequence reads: CASSQDYPTGATNTQYF. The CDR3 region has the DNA TGTGCCAGCAGCCAAGATTACCCGACAGGGGCCACAAATACGCAGTATTTT.

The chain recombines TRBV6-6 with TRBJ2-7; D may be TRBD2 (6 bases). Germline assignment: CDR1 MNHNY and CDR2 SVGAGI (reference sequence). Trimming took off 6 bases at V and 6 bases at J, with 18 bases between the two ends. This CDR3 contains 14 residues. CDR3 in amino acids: CASSSPGDGGEQYF. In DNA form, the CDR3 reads TGTGCCAGCAGCAGCCCGGGGGATGGGGGCGAGCAGTACTTC.

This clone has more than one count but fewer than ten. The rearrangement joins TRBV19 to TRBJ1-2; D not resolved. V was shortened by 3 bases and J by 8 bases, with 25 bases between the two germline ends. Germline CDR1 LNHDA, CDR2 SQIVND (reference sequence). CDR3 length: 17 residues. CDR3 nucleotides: TGTGCCAGTAGTATGGCGGGCCTTAAAGGGAAATATGACGGCTACACCTTC. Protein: CASSMAGLKGKYDGYTF.

The CDR3: CASSPPGQGQETQYF. The CDR3 bases are TGCGCCAGCAGCCCTCCGGGACAGGGGCAAGAGACCCAGTACTTC. The chain is built from TRBV10-1 and TRBJ2-5; 10 bases are shared with TRBD1. This CDR3 region has 15 residues. From germline, CDR1 is WNHNN and CDR2 SYGVQD (reference sequence). Losses at the gene ends were 6 bases for V and 2 bases for J; bases not matched to a gene: 6.

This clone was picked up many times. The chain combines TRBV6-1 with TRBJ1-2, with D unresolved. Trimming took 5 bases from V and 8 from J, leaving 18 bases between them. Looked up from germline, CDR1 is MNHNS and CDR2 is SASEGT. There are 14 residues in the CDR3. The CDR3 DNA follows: TGTGCCAGCAGTCCGTCTAGTATTACTCAGGGCTACACCTTC. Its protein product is CASSPSSITQGYTF.

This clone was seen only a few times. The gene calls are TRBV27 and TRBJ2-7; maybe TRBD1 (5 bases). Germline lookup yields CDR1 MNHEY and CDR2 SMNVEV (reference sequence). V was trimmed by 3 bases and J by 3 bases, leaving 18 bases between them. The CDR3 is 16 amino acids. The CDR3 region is CASSFSNQGEVYEQYF. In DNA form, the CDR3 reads TGTGCCAGCAGTTTCTCCAATCAGGGTGAGGTCTACGAGCAGTACTTC.

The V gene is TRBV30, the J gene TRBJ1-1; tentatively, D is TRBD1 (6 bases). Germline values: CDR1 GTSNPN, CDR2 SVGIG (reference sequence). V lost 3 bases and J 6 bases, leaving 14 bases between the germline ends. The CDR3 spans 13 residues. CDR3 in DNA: TGTGCCTGGAGGCGGGGGCTGGCGGCTGAAGCTTTCTTT. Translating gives CAWRRGLAAEAFF.

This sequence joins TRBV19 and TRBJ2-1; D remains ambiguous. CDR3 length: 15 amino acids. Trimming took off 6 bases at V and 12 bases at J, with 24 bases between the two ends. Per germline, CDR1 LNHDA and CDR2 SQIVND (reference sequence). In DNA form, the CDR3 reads TGTGCCAGTAGCCTAAATGGTCCCGTATTAGTCCCGCAGTTCTTC. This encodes CASSLNGPVLVPQFF.